This T cell receptor beta chain was documented in a study of cytomegalovirus exposure and HLA in healthy donors. In regard to this clone: Additional DNA sequences in this sample encode the identical CDR3.

Use of 60 Vbeta and 13 Jbeta primers characterized the PCR. The repertoire was sequenced with immunoSEQ multiplex PCR; TCRdb's copy has only in-frame clones and lacks some. This sample contains more than 200,000 clones. The V segment lost 4 bases and the J segment 4 bases; nucleotides outside the gene matches: 3. The CDR3 runs 14 residues. Germline CDR1 reads LGHNA; CDR2 reads YSLEER. The sample comprised PBMCs. This receptor was taken from a woman aged 25 to 39 in good health and CMV-seropositive. The chain carries TRBV4-3 and TRBJ2-7; 11 nucleotides align to TRBD1. The DNA of the CDR3 is TGCGCCAGCAGCCCAGGGACAGGGGGTTACGAGCAGTACTTC. This encodes CASSPGTGGYEQYF.